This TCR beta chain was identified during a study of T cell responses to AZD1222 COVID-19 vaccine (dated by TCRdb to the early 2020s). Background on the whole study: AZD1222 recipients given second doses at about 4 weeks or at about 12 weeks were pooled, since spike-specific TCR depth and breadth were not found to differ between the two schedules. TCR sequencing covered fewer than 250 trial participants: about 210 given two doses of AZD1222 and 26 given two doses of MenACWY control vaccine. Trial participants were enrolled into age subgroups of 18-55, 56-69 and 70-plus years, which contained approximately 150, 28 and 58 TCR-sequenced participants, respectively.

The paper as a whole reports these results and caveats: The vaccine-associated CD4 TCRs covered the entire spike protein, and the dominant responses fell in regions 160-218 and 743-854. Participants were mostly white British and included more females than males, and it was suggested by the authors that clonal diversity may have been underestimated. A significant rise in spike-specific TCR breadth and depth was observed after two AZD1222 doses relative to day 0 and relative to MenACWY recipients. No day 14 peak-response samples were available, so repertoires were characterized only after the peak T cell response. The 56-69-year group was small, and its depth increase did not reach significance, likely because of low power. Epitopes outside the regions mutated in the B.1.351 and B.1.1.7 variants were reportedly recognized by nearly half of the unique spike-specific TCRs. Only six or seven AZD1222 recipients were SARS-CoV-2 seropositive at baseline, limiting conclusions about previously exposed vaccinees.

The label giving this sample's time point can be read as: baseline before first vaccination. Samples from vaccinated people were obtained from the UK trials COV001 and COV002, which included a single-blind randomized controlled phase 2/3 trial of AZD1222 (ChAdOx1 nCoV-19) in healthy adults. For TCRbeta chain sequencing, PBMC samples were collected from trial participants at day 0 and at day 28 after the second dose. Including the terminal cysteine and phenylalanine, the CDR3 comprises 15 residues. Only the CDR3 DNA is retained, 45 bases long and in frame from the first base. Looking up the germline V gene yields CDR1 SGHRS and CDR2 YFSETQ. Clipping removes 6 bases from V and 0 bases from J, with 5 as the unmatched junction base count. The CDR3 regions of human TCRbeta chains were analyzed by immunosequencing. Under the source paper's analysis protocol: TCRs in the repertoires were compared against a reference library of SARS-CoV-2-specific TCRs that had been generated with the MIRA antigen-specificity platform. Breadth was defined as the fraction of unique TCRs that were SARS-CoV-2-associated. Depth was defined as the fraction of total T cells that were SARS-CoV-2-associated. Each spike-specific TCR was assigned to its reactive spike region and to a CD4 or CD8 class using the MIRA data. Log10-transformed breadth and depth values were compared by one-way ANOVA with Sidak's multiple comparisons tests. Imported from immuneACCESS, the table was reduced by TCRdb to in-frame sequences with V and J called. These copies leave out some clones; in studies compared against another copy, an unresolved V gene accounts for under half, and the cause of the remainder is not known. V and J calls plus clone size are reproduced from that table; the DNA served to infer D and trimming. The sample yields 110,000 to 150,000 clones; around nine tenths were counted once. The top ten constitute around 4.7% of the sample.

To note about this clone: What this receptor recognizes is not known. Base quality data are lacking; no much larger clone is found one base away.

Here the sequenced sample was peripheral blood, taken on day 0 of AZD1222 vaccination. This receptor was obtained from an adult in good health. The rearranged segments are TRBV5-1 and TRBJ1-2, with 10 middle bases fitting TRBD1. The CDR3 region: CASNPGQGTNYGYTF. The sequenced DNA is TGCGCCAGCAATCCGGGACAGGGGACTAACTATGGCTACACCTTC.